This TCR beta chain was sequenced during a study of cytomegalovirus exposure and HLA in healthy donors. Primers: 60 Vbeta forward and 13 Jbeta reverse. Sequenced by immunoSEQ multiplex PCR; TCRdb stores in-frame clones only, minus some. The sample lists some 200,000 clones, around 80% occurring once. The clonotype originates from a boy aged 2 to 10 in good health and CMV-seronegative. Sequencing was carried out using PBMCs.

The CDR3 sequence: CASSQGQGSYGYTF. CDR3 bases: TGTGCCAGCAGCCAGGGACAGGGGAGCTATGGCTACACCTTC. The V gene is TRBV6-5, the J gene TRBJ1-2, with 10 nucleotides matching TRBD1. There are 14 residues in the CDR3. V lost 6 bases, J lost 4 bases, and 5 bases stayed unmatched. Per germline, CDR1 MNHEY and CDR2 SVGAGI.